The text below deals with one TCR beta chain. Antigen: not known. There are 15 residues in the CDR3. The V segment lost 3 bases and the J segment 9 bases; nucleotides outside the gene matches: 9. The germline gives CDR1 SQVTM, CDR2 ANQGSEA. TCRB transcripts that were expressed got sequenced, as all of the isolated RNA had been reverse transcribed. Around 3.9 million reads per sample were averaged for naive, central memory and regulatory samples. Some clones are missing from TCRdb's copy, which holds only in-frame ones; the method was immunoSEQ multiplex PCR. In the table there are about 450,000 clones, about an eighth of which are singletons. This specimen belongs to a study of beta chain features in type 1 diabetes. Overall study context: Across the samples, 90 million to 120 million sorted cells were examined in total.

Whole-study findings and limits: People with Type 1 diabetes carried modestly yet significantly shorter TCRB CDR3s in all four CD4+ subsets. Individuals with type 1 diabetes displayed fewer insertions and more deletions at VDJ junctions.

J is TRBJ2-1 and V is TRBV29-1, with 12 bases matching TRBD2. The clonotype originates from a woman aged 18-29 years in good health. The specimen was naive CD4+ T cells from blood. The CDR3 loop is CSVEARLAGAGEQFF. DNA of the CDR3: TGCAGCGTTGAGGCCCGACTAGCGGGAGCCGGTGAGCAGTTCTTC.